This T cell receptor beta chain was captured in a study of radiation and T cells in renal cell carcinoma. Study outcomes and limitations: From baseline, blood top tumor clonotypes peaked at 2 weeks post-radiation.

Stated time point: baseline pretreatment blood. Treatment noted: 15 Gy SBRT to primary tumor, nephrectomy 4 weeks later. Assay: immunoSEQ multiplex PCR; the TCRdb copy retains only in-frame clones and omits some. Altogether roughly 120,000 clones are present, roughly 80% being singletons, with the ten largest covering under 4%. A note on this clone: Its antigen is not identified.

Germline V lookup: CDR1 SGHRS, CDR2 YFSETQ. The V gene lost 4 bases and the J gene lost 6 bases, with 14 bases spanning the gap. CDR3 length equals 14 residues. Sequences were derived from blood, sampled from a patient whose treatment included radiotherapy and nephrectomy. The sequence was collected from a woman aged 55-69 years with renal cell carcinoma. V is TRBV5-1 and J is TRBJ1-5, with TRBD1 as a possible D gene (6 bases). CDR3 nucleotide sequence: TGCGCCAGCAGCCCACAGGGTGGTGTTCAGCCCCAGCATTTT. Residues: CASSPQGGVQPQHF.